A single sample gave rise to the 26 T cell receptor beta chains below, sequenced in a study of Tregs in tolerant kidney transplant recipients. Assay used: immunoSEQ multiplex PCR; TCRdb lists only in-frame clones, some missing. Its table lists around 13,000 clones. Related graft donors supplied nonmyeloablative bone marrow transplants, and mixed chimerism was transient. The source was CD8+ T cells from blood (PBMCs), collected 6 months after the transplant. These receptors came from a human patient who received a combined kidney and bone marrow transplant. Some T cells may be the graft donor's.

Points on this clone: The CDR3 goes on 3 residues after the read ends, and that part is filled in from the germline J gene. The J gene is TRBJ1-2, the V gene TRBV7-9; D not resolved. V lost 5 bases, J lost 7 bases, and 11 bases lay in between. The germline V gene has CDR1 SEHNR and CDR2 FQNEAQ (reference sequence). The CDR3 length is 12 residues. Partial CDR3 DNA: TGTGCCAGCAGCCCCCCCCGGGGTGGC. Its translation is CASSPPRGG. In full, the CDR3 is CASSPPRGGYTF.

Comment on this clone: The CDR3 end falls 3 residues outside the read, so it is completed with the germline J gene. The chain uses TRBV13 and TRBJ2-7; D is perhaps TRBD2 (7 bases). CDR1 and CDR2 (germline): PRHDT, FYEKMQ (reference sequence). Trimming removed 5 bases from V and 2 bases from J, with 16 bases in between. The CDR3 has 15 amino acids. CDR3 bases read: TGTGCCAGCAGCCACCAGGGGAGGGCCCCCTACGAG. Protein product: CASSHQGRAPYE. The entire CDR3 reads CASSHQGRAPYEQYF.

Concerning this clone: The CDR3 end falls 3 residues outside the read, so it is completed with the germline J gene. The gene calls are TRBV29-1 and TRBJ2-7, with 8 positions matching TRBD1. Trimming at V came to 3 bases and at J to 3 bases, leaving 13 bases not matched to a gene. The CDR3 totals 16 residues. Germline V CDR1 and CDR2: SQVTM, ANQGSEA. This CDR3 is CSVEGVKTGELYEQYF. The sequenced part of the CDR3 DNA is TGCAGCGTTGAGGGGGTGAAGACAGGGGAGCTCTACGAG.

This chain's CDR3 is CASSSTGTVPGELFF. The part of the CDR3 DNA that was read is TGCGCCAGCAGCTCCACCGGGACTGTCCCCGGGGAG. This rearrangement joins TRBV5-1 to TRBJ2-2; D possibly corresponds to TRBD2 (6 bases). The DNA ends 3 residues before the CDR3 does, and the rest of the CDR3 is filled in from the germline J gene. This CDR3 has 15 amino acids. Trimming pared 3 bases from V and 6 bases from J, leaving 15 bases between. Germline values: CDR1 SGHRS, CDR2 YFSETQ. Full variable domain (remainder filled in from reference TRBV5-1 and TRBJ2-2): KAGVTQTPRYLIKTRGQQVTLSCSPISGHRSVSWYQQTPGQGLQFLFEYFSETQRNKGNFPGRFSGRQFSNSRSEMNVSTLELGDSALYLCASSSTGTVPGELFFGEGSRLTVL.

Comment on this clone: The read terminates 3 residues ahead of where the CDR3 ends, so the germline J gene completes it. The chain is built from TRBV20-1 and TRBJ2-2; 8 bases agree with TRBD1. Germline V gene sequence: CDR1 DFQATT, CDR2 SNEGSKA (reference sequence). V lost 5 bases and J lost 6; bases outside the gene matches: 11. This CDR3 region has 15 residues. The CDR3 bases that were read are TGCAGTGCTGCCCCAGGGGGCTTTGGTGCCGGGGAG. As protein: CSAAPGGFGAGE. In full, the CDR3 is CSAAPGGFGAGELFF.

As to this clone: The CDR3 end falls 3 residues outside the read, so it is completed with the germline J gene. V usage is TRBV19 and J usage is TRBJ1-4; 9 bases match TRBD1. J lost 8 bases, V lost 7 bases, and 8 bases had no gene match. The CDR3 spans 14 residues. In germline, CDR1 is LNHDA, CDR2 SQIVND (reference sequence). The CDR3: CASTRTGEEEKLFF. CDR3 bases read: TGTGCCAGTACTCGGACAGGGGAAGAAGAAAAA.

Note on this clone: The read falls 3 residues short of the CDR3 end, and the missing part is taken from the germline J gene. The rearrangement uses TRBV30 and TRBJ2-3; TRBD1 matches 10 bases. The CDR3 covers 16 residues. Germline assignment: CDR1 GTSNPN and CDR2 SVGIG (reference sequence). Trimming took 1 base from V and 5 from J; bases not matched to a gene: 9. The DNA read from the CDR3 is TGTGCCTGGAGTGGCCTTGGGACAGGGGTTGAAGATACG. It is translated as CAWSGLGTGVEDT. From start to end, the CDR3 is CAWSGLGTGVEDTQYF.

About this clone: Compared with germline, one end of the junction differs, possibly owing to a read error. The DNA ends 3 residues before the CDR3 does, and the rest of the CDR3 is filled in from the germline J gene. The sample carries other DNA sequences with the same CDR3. This chain connects TRBV7-9 to TRBJ2-7, with D possibly being TRBD1 (5 bases). This CDR3 is 12 amino acids long. Germline V CDR1 and CDR2: SEHNR, FQNEAQ (reference sequence). The CDR3 DNA, read in part, is TGTTCCAGCAGCTTGACAGCCTACGAG. Its protein product is CSSSLTAYE. The complete CDR3 reads CSSSLTAYEQYF.

As to this clone: The germline gene is not matched at one end of the junction; a read error may be the cause. The read is 3 residues too short to cover the CDR3 end, so that end is filled in from the germline J gene. The rearrangement joins TRBV4-2 to TRBJ2-3; D may be TRBD2 (7 bases). Germline V CDR1 and CDR2: LGHNA, YNFKEQ. This CDR3 region has 15 residues. The CDR3 bases that were read are TGCGCCAGCAGCGAGGGGGGGACGGACTGGAATACG. Translation: CASSEGGTDWNT. The entire CDR3 reads CASSEGGTDWNTQYF.

Note on this clone: With the read ending 3 residues before the CDR3 end, the germline J gene is used to fill in that end. This chain links TRBV11-2 with TRBJ2-5, with D unresolved. The CDR3 consists of 15 residues. V lost 1 base to trimming and J lost 2 bases, with 11 bases between them. Germline V gene data show CDR1 as SGHAT and CDR2 as FQNNGV. The CDR3 DNA, read in part, is TGTGCCAGCAGCTTAGTGTATCAAGGGCAAGAGACC. Residues: CASSLVYQGQET. The complete CDR3 reads CASSLVYQGQETQYF.

Comment on this clone: The read falls 3 residues short of the CDR3 end, and the missing part is taken from the germline J gene. The chain joins TRBV3-1 (or the pseudogene TRBV3-2) to TRBJ2-1, with 12 bases fitting TRBD2. The CDR3 covers 17 residues. Germline CDR1 reads LGHDT; CDR2 reads YNNKEL (reference sequence). J lost 3 bases, V lost 1 base, and 4 bases had no gene match. Here the CDR3 reads CASSQGRLAGDYNEQFF. CDR3 DNA (partial): TGTGCCAGCAGCCAAGGTAGACTAGCGGGAGACTACAATGAG.

Note on this clone: The read gets to within 3 residues of the CDR3 end, and the germline J gene fills in the rest. This chain joins TRBV7-9 and TRBJ1-6; D is unresolved. In germline, CDR1 is SEHNR, CDR2 FQNEAQ (reference sequence). V was clipped by 5 bases and J by 6 bases, with 8 bases between them. The CDR3 consists of 13 residues. CDR3 region: CASSPPGNSPLHF. The DNA read from the CDR3 is TGTGCCAGCAGCCCCCCGGGTAATTCACCC.

Notes on this clone: The read comes to an end 3 residues before the CDR3 does, leaving the germline J gene to fill in the end. V gene TRBV5-6 combines with J gene TRBJ2-3, with D possibly TRBD1 on 5 matching bases. The ends were cut back, 0 bases at V and 4 bases at J, with 9 bases in the middle. The germline CDR1 and CDR2 sequences are SGHDT and YYEEEE. CDR3 size: 14 residues. CDR3 loop: CASSLARAPDTQYF. Incomplete CDR3 DNA: TGTGCCAGCAGCTTGGCCAGGGCCCCAGATACG.

With regard to this clone: The CDR3 extends 3 residues past the end of the read, so its final part is completed from the germline J gene. The chain combines TRBV5-1 with TRBJ2-7; TRBD1 matches at 7 bases. J gave up 4 bases and V 0 bases, and 10 bases lay outside the gene matches. This CDR3 contains 16 residues. Germline values: CDR1 SGHRS, CDR2 YFSETQ. The covered CDR3 bases are TGCGCCAGCAGCTTGGGGGCAGGGGGAGTCGGATACGAG. It specifies CASSLGAGGVGYE. The complete CDR3 reads CASSLGAGGVGYEQYF. Combining the CDR3 with reference TRBV5-1 and TRBJ2-7 gives the whole variable domain KAGVTQTPRYLIKTRGQQVTLSCSPISGHRSVSWYQQTPGQGLQFLFEYFSETQRNKGNFPGRFSGRQFSNSRSEMNVSTLELGDSALYLCASSLGAGGVGYEQYFGPGTRLTVT.

As regards this clone: From the germline J gene comes the end of the CDR3, since the read stops 3 residues before it. The chain uses TRBV2 and TRBJ2-7; 7 bases align to TRBD2. There are 14 residues in the CDR3. The V gene end was trimmed by 2 bases and the J gene end by 4 bases; junction bases not matched to a gene: 5. Per the germline V gene, CDR1 is SNHLY and CDR2 is FYNNEI. The covered CDR3 bases are TGTGCCAGCAGTGAACCACGGGGGGTGTACGAG. It is translated as CASSEPRGVYE. The whole CDR3 sequence is CASSEPRGVYEQYF. Filled out from reference TRBV2 and TRBJ2-7, the complete variable domain reads EPEVTQTPSHQVTQMGQEVILRCVPISNHLYFYWYRQILGQKVEFLVSFYNNEISEKSEIFDDQFSVERPDGSNFTLKIRSTKLEDSAMYFCASSEPRGVYEQYFGPGTRLTVT.

Of note for this clone: The sequence runs out 3 residues before the end of the CDR3; the remainder is reconstructed from the germline J gene. This sequence joins TRBV19 and TRBJ1-2; D gene uncertain. The CDR3 spans 12 residues. Germline V CDR1 and CDR2: LNHDA, SQIVND (reference sequence). The CDR3 region is CASPPAVFGYTF. CDR3 DNA, as far as it was read: TGTGCTTCGCCCCCCGCAGTCTTCGGC.

With respect to this clone: The CDR3 end lies 3 residues beyond the end of the read and is filled in from the germline J gene. The chain is built from TRBV12-3 or TRBV12-4 and TRBJ2-7; 7 nucleotides align to TRBD2. The ends lost 4 bases at V and 0 bases at J; junction bases unmatched: 3. The CDR3 spans 14 residues. CDR3 amino acids: CASSWGGSSYEQYF. The sequenced part of the CDR3 DNA is TGTGCCAGCAGTTGGGGGGGGAGCTCCTACGAG.

About this clone itself: The read comes to an end 3 residues before the CDR3 does, leaving the germline J gene to fill in the end. The rearrangement links TRBV6-1 to TRBJ1-1; 9 nucleotides align to TRBD1. This CDR3 region has 15 residues. Germline V gene data show CDR1 as MNHNS and CDR2 as SASEGT. Trimming cost V 2 bases and J 7 bases; bases outside gene matches: 8. Partial CDR3 DNA: TGTGCCAGCAGTGAATGGGACAGGGACGTTGGTGAA. This codes for CASSEWDRDVGE. In full, the CDR3 is CASSEWDRDVGEAFF.

Comment on this clone: The CDR3 is cut off 3 residues early in the read; its end comes from the germline J gene. J is TRBJ1-2 and V is TRBV19, with 8 bases fitting TRBD1. Germline lookup yields CDR1 LNHDA and CDR2 SQIVND (reference sequence). The CDR3 loop spans 16 amino acids. The CDR3 protein is CASSISVGTGAYDYTF. The covered CDR3 bases are TGTGCCAGTAGTATCTCCGTTGGGACAGGAGCCTACGAC.

Remarks on this clone: The CDR3 is cut off 3 residues early in the read; its end comes from the germline J gene. The chain links TRBV29-1 to TRBJ2-2, with D possibly matching TRBD1 (5 bases). CDR1 and CDR2 from the germline V gene are SQVTM and ANQGSEA. The CDR3 spans 12 residues. V lost 4 bases and J lost 3, with 6 bases in between. The covered CDR3 bases are TGCAGCGTTGGACAGTACACCGGGGAG. This translates into CSVGQYTGE. The complete CDR3 reads CSVGQYTGELFF.

About this clone: The read falls 3 residues short of the CDR3 end, and the missing part is taken from the germline J gene. V and J are TRBV7-9 and TRBJ1-2; TRBD1 is a possible D gene (5 bases). The length of the CDR3 is 12 residues. Germline V gene sequence: CDR1 SEHNR, CDR2 FQNEAQ (reference sequence). CDR3 bases read: TGTGCCAGCAGCTTAACAGGCTACGAC. Translated, it gives CASSLTGYD. The CDR3 in full is CASSLTGYDYTF.

Concerning this clone itself: The sequence runs out 3 residues before the end of the CDR3; the remainder is reconstructed from the germline J gene. The gene calls are TRBV11-2 and TRBJ2-1; tentatively, D is TRBD2 (6 bases). V was cut by 5 bases and J by 6 bases, with 17 bases left in between. CDR1 is SGHAT and CDR2 is FQNNGV in the germline V gene. There are 15 residues in the CDR3. CDR3 bases read: TGTGCCAGCAGCCTCGGGCCTACTAGCAGCAATGAG. Translating gives CASSLGPTSSNE. The entire CDR3 reads CASSLGPTSSNEQFF. The full variable domain, with the rest looked up from reference TRBV11-2 and TRBJ2-1, is EAGVAQSPRYKIIEKRQSVAFWCNPISGHATLYWYQQILGQGPKLLIQFQNNGVVDDSQLPKDRFSAERLKGVDSTLKIQPAKLEDSAVYLCASSLGPTSSNEQFFGPGTRLTVL.

As concerns this clone: The CDR3 end falls 3 residues outside the read, so it is completed with the germline J gene. The rearrangement links TRBV14 to TRBJ2-5; TRBD2 agrees at 10 bases. The CDR3 is made up of 16 amino acids. Germline lookup yields CDR1 SGHDN and CDR2 FVKESK. Incomplete CDR3 DNA: TGTGCCAGCAGCGAGGGACTAGCGTTGAGCACAGATACC. It translates to CASSEGLALSTDT. The CDR3 in full is CASSEGLALSTDTQYF.

About this clone: Coverage ceases 3 residues before the CDR3 finishes, and the germline J gene fills in the end. V and J are TRBV7-2 and TRBJ2-5, with 8 bases matching TRBD2. After removal of 5 bases from V and 4 bases from J, the junction contained 3 bases not matched to a gene. The CDR3 is made up of 13 amino acids. Germline CDR1 is SGHTA and CDR2 is FQGNSA. CDR3: CASSQTSGETQYF. The sequenced part of the CDR3 DNA is TGTGCCAGCAGCCAAACTAGCGGAGAGACC.

On this clone: The CDR3 end lies 3 residues beyond the end of the read and is filled in from the germline J gene. The V call is TRBV10-3, the J call TRBJ2-7; 9 bases match TRBD1. The CDR3 has 12 amino acids. Germline V gives CDR1 ENHRY, CDR2 SYGVKD. The V gene end was trimmed by 11 bases and the J gene end by 6 bases; junction bases not matched to a gene: 8. CDR3 sequence reads: CAATDRGGEQYF. The covered CDR3 bases are TGTGCCGCGACGGACAGGGGAGGCGAG.

On this clone: The CDR3 end lies 3 residues beyond the end of the read and is filled in from the germline J gene. The chain is built from TRBV5-1 and TRBJ2-1; a weak D match, TRBD2 (5 bases). The CDR3 contains 13 residues. V lost 0 bases to trimming and J lost 4 bases, with 5 bases between them. Germline V gives CDR1 SGHRS, CDR2 YFSETQ. CDR3 DNA (partial): TGCGCCAGCAGCTTGGGAGGGTACAATGAG. This encodes CASSLGGYNE. The complete CDR3 reads CASSLGGYNEQFF.